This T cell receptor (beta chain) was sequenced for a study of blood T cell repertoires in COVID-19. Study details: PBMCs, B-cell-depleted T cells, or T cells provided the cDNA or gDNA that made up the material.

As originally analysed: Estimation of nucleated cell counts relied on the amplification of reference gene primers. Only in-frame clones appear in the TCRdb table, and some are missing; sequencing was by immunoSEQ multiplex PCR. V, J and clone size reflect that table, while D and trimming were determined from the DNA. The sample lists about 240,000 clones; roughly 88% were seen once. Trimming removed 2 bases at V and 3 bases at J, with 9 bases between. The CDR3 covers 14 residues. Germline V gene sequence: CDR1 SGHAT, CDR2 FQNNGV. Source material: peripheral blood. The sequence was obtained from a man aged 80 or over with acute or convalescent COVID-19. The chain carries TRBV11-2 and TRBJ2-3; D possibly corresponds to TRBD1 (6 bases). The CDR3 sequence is CASSLNQGTDTQYF. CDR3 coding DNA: TGTGCCAGCAGCTTAAATCAGGGGACAGATACGCAGTATTTT.